These 10 T cell receptor beta chains were sequenced from one sample in a study of Tregs in tolerant kidney transplant recipients. The table came from immunoSEQ multiplex PCR; TCRdb's copy has only in-frame clones and leaves some out. Its table lists about 31,000 clones. Related graft donors supplied nonmyeloablative bone marrow transplants, and mixed chimerism was transient. The sample consisted of CD4+ T cells from blood (PBMCs), taken 24 months after the transplant. The receptors here all came from a human patient who received a combined kidney and bone marrow transplant. Part of the T cells may come from the graft donor.

As to this clone: The read comes to an end 3 residues before the CDR3 does, leaving the germline J gene to fill in the end. The rearrangement uses TRBV7-3 and TRBJ2-1; weak D call: TRBD2 (6 bases). Trimming stripped 1 base from V and 2 bases from J, with 9 bases between. CDR1 and CDR2 from the germline V gene are SGHTA and FQGTGA. The CDR3 totals 15 residues. Here the CDR3 reads CASSLSGMAYNEQFF. The covered CDR3 bases are TGTGCCAGCAGCTTAAGCGGGATGGCCTACAATGAG.

A remark on this clone: Read sequence stops 3 residues before the CDR3 end, and the germline J gene provides the missing end. The chain is built from TRBV20-1 and TRBJ1-1; the D gene is possibly TRBD1 (6 bases). The germline gives CDR1 DFQATT, CDR2 SNEGSKA (reference sequence). Trimming took 3 bases from V and 5 from J, leaving 10 bases between them. This CDR3 has 12 amino acids. CDR3 bases read: TGCAGTGCTAGCAGGGGACGGACTGAA. Encoded protein: CSASRGRTE. The full CDR3 protein is CSASRGRTEAFF.

Points on this clone: The DNA ends 3 residues before the CDR3 does, and the rest of the CDR3 is filled in from the germline J gene. The gene calls are TRBV5-1 and TRBJ2-1; 10 bases agree with TRBD1. The CDR3 spans 17 residues. Unmatched junction bases numbered 14, after V lost 4 bases and J lost 7 bases. The germline V gene has CDR1 SGHRS and CDR2 YFSETQ. CDR3 loop: CASSPAPGQGYGNEQFF. The part of the CDR3 DNA that was read is TGCGCCAGCAGCCCCGCTCCGGGACAGGGGTACGGGAATGAG.

With respect to this clone: The read gets to within 3 residues of the CDR3 end, and the germline J gene fills in the rest. The chain employs TRBV5-1 and TRBJ2-4; D remains unclear. Germline V gene data show CDR1 as SGHRS and CDR2 as YFSETQ. The CDR3 has 16 residues. Trimming pared 0 bases from V and 3 bases from J, leaving 13 bases between. The CDR3 protein is CASSLGNAVGKNIQYF. CDR3 bases read: TGCGCCAGCAGCTTGGGAAACGCGGTGGGCAAAAACATT.

To note about this clone: The read terminates 3 residues before the CDR3 end, so the remaining end is supplied by the germline J gene. Other DNA sequences in the sample encode the same CDR3. The chain carries TRBV20-1 and TRBJ2-3, with 9 positions matching TRBD2. CDR1 is DFQATT, CDR2 SNEGSKA, per germline (reference sequence). The CDR3 runs to 13 residues. J gave up 1 base and V 6 bases, and 2 bases lay outside the gene matches. The chain's CDR3 is CSARTSGTDTQYF. Incomplete CDR3 DNA: TGCAGTGCGAGGACTAGCGGCACAGATACG.

As concerns this clone: The read stops 3 residues short of the end of the CDR3; the missing end is completed from the germline J gene. The V and J genes are TRBV19 and TRBJ2-1; 7 nucleotides agree with TRBD1. V was clipped by 2 bases and J by 1 base; unmatched bases: 5. The CDR3 totals 16 residues. Germline V gives CDR1 LNHDA, CDR2 SQIVND (reference sequence). This chain's CDR3 is CASSIPGTASYNEQFF. Incomplete CDR3 DNA: TGTGCCAGTAGTATACCTGGGACAGCGTCCTACAATGAG.

The DNA read from the CDR3 is TGTGCCAGCAGCTTAGAGGCTCGAGAGACC. This translates into CASSLEARET. From start to end, the CDR3 is CASSLEARETQYF. This chain uses TRBV7-9 with TRBJ2-5; no clear D. The read falls 3 residues short of the CDR3 end, and the missing part is taken from the germline J gene. From germline, CDR1 is SEHNR and CDR2 FQNEAQ (reference sequence). There are 13 residues in the CDR3. The V and J ends lost 1 base and 4 bases respectively, with 7 bases between them.

About this clone itself: The DNA ends 3 residues before the CDR3 does, and the rest of the CDR3 is filled in from the germline J gene. The V call is TRBV18, the J call TRBJ2-7; D might be TRBD1 (5 bases). V was cut by 2 bases and J by 2 bases, with 7 bases left in between. The CDR3 runs to 13 residues. Germline V gene sequence: CDR1 KGHSH, CDR2 LQKENI. CDR3 DNA, as far as it was read: TGTGCCAGCTCACCAGACAGAACCTACGAG. This encodes CASSPDRTYE. Given in full, the CDR3 is CASSPDRTYEQYF.

On this clone: The read finishes 3 residues shy of the CDR3 end, and the germline J gene is used to complete it. This chain connects TRBV28 to TRBJ2-1; 9 bases line up with TRBD1. Trimming at V came to 5 bases and at J to 6 bases, leaving 8 bases not matched to a gene. This CDR3 spans 15 amino acids. Germline assignment: CDR1 MDHEN and CDR2 SYDVKM. CDR3 in amino acids: CASSQPGQGFNEQFF. The CDR3 bases that were read are TGTGCCAGCAGTCAGCCGGGACAGGGTTTCAATGAG. Based on the CDR3 plus reference TRBV28 and TRBJ2-1, the full variable domain is DVKVTQSSRYLVKRTGEKVFLECVQDMDHENMFWYRQDPGLGLRLIYFSYDVKMKEKGDIPEGYSVSREKKERFSLILESASTNQTSMYLCASSQPGQGFNEQFFGPGTRLTVL.

Turning to this clone: The DNA ends 3 residues before the CDR3 does, and the rest of the CDR3 is filled in from the germline J gene. The rearrangement uses TRBV20-1 and TRBJ1-5; possible D gene TRBD1, 5 bases. Deletions cut 3 bases from V and 5 bases from J, with 11 bases between. The CDR3 has 13 amino acids. Germline V CDR1 and CDR2: DFQATT, SNEGSKA (reference sequence). The CDR3 here is CSARDDSDQPQHF. CDR3 DNA (partial): TGCAGTGCTAGGGATGACAGCGATCAGCCC.